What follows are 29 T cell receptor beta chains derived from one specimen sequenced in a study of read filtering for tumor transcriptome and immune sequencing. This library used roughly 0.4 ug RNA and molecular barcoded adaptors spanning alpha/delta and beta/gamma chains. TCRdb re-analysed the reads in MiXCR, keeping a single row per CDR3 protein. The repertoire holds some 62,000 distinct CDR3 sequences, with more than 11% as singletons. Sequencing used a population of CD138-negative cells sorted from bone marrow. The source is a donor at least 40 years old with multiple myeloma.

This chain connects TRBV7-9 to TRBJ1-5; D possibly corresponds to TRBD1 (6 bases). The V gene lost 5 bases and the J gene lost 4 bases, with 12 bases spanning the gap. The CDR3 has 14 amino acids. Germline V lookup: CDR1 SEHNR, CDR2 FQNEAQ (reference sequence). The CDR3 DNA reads TGTGCCAGCAGCCCTCACAGGGATAATCAGCCCCAGCATTTT. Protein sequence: CASSPHRDNQPQHF.

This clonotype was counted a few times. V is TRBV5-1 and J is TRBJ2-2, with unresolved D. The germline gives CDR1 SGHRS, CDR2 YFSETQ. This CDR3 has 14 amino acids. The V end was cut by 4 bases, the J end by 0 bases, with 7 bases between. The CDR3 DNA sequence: TGCGCCAGCAGCCCGACTCCGAACACCGGGGAGCTGTTTTTT. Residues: CASSPTPNTGELFF.

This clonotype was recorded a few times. CDR3 residues: CSVDTGYYNEQFF. DNA for the CDR3: TGCAGCGTCGACACGGGATATTACAATGAGCAGTTCTTC. V and J are TRBV29-1 and TRBJ2-1, with D perhaps TRBD2 (5 bases). V was cut by 6 bases and J by 4 bases, with 13 bases left in between. Germline values: CDR1 SQVTM, CDR2 ANQGSEA. The CDR3 has 13 amino acids.

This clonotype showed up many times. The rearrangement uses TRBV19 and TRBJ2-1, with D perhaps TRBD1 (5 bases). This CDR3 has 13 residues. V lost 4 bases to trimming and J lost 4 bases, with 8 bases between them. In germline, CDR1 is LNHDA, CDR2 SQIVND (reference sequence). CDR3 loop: CASSTAGYNEQFF. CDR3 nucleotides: TGTGCCAGTAGTACCGCAGGGTACAATGAGCAGTTCTTC.

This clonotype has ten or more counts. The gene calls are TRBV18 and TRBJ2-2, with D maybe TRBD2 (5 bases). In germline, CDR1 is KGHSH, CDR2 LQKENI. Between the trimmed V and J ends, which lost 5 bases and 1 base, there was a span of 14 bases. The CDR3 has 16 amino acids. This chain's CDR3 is CASSTTTSLNTGELFF. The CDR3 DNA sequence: TGTGCCAGCTCAACCACCACTAGTTTGAACACCGGGGAGCTGTTTTTT. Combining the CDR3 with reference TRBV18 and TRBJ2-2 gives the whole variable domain NAGVMQNPRHLVRRRGQEARLRCSPMKGHSHVYWYRQLPEEGLKFMVYLQKENIIDESGMPKERFSAEFPKEGPSILRIQQVVRGDSAAYFCASSTTTSLNTGELFFGEGSRLTVL.

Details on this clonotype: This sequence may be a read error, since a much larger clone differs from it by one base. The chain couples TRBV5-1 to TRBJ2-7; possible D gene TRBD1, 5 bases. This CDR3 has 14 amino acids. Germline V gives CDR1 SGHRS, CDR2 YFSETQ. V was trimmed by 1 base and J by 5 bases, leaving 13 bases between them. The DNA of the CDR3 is TGCGCCAGCAGCTTGCCAGGGCACCAGGACGAGCAGTACTTC. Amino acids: CASSLPGHQDEQYF. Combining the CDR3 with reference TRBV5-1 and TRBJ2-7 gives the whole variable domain KAGVTQTPRYLIKTRGQQVTLSCSPISGHRSVSWYQQTPGQGLQFLFEYFSETQRNKGNFPGRFSGRQFSNSRSEMNVSTLELGDSALYLCASSLPGHQDEQYFGPGTRLTVT.

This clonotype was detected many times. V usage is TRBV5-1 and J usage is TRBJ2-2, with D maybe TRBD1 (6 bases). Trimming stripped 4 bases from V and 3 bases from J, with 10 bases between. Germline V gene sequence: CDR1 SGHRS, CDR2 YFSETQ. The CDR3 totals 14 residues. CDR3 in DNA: TGCGCCAGCAGCACAGGGCAATACACCGGGGAGCTGTTTTTT. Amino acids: CASSTGQYTGELFF. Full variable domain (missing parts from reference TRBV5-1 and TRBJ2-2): KAGVTQTPRYLIKTRGQQVTLSCSPISGHRSVSWYQQTPGQGLQFLFEYFSETQRNKGNFPGRFSGRQFSNSRSEMNVSTLELGDSALYLCASSTGQYTGELFFGEGSRLTVL.

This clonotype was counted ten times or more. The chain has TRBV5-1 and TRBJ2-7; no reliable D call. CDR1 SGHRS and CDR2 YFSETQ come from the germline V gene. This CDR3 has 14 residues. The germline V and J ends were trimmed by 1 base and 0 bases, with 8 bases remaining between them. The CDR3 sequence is CASSLTQSSYEQYF. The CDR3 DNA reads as TGCGCCAGCAGCTTGACCCAGAGCTCCTACGAGCAGTACTTC.

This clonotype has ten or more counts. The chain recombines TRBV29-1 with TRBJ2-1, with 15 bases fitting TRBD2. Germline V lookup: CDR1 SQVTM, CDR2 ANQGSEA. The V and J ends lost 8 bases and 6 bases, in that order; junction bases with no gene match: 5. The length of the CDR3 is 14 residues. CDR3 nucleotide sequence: TGCAGCCAGGGACTAGCGGGAGGATCCAATGAGCAGTTCTTC. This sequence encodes CSQGLAGGSNEQFF.

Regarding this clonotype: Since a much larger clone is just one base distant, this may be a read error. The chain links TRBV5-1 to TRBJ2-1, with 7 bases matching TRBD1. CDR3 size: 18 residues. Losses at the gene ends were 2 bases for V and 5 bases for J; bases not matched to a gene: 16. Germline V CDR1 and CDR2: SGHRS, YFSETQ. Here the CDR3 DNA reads TGCGCCAGCAGCTTAGGCCCGAGTACATGGACAGGACACAATGAGCAGTTCTTC. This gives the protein CASSLGPSTWTGHNEQFF.

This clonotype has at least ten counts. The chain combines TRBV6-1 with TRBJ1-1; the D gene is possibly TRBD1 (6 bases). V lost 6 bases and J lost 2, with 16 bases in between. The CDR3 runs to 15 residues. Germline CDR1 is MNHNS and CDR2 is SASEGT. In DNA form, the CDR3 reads TGTGCCAGCAGCATATTAGATGGGACAAACACTGAAGCTTTCTTT. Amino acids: CASSILDGTNTEAFF.

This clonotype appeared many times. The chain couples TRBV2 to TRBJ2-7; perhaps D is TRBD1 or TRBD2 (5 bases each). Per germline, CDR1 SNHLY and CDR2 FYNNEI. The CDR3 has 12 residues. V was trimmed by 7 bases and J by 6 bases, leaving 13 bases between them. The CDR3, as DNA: TGTGCCAGCAAACGGGGCGCCGGCGAGCAGTACTTC. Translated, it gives CASKRGAGEQYF.

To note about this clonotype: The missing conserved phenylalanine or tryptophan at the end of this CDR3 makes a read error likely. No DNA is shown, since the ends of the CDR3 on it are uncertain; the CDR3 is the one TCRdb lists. The CDR3 spells CASSLRAGGGDFYGYTV. V usage is TRBV11-2 and J usage is TRBJ1-2; the listed D gene, TRBD1, was not tested against the DNA. Looked up from germline, CDR1 is SGHAT and CDR2 is FQNNGV. Termini included, the CDR3 measures 17 amino acids.

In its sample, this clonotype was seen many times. The CDR3 sequence: CSATTPNTEAFF. Written as DNA, the CDR3 is TGCAGTGCTACAACTCCGAACACTGAAGCTTTCTTT. The genes are TRBV20-1 and TRBJ1-1; D gene ambiguous. The V gene's germline CDR1 is DFQATT and CDR2 SNEGSKA (reference sequence). V was clipped by 4 bases and J by 1 base, with 7 bases between them. The CDR3 covers 12 residues.

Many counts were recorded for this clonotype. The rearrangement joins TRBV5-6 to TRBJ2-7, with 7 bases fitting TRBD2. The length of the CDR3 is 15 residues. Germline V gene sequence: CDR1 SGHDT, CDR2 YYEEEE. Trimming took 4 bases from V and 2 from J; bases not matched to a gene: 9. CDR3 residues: CASSPPGGIPYEQYF. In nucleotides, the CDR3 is TGTGCCAGCAGCCCTCCCGGGGGGATACCCTACGAGCAGTACTTC. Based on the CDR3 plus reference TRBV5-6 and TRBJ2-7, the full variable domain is DAGVTQSPTHLIKTRGQQVTLRCSPKSGHDTVSWYQQALGQGPQFIFQYYEEEERQRGNFPDRFSGHQFPNYSSELNVNALLLGDSALYLCASSPPGGIPYEQYFGPGTRLTVT.

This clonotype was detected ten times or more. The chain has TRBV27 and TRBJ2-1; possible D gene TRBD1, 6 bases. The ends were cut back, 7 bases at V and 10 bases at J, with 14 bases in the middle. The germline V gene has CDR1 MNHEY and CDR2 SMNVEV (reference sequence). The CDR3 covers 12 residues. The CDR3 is CASTNRGQEQFF. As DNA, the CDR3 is TGTGCCAGCACAAATCGAGGACAGGAGCAGTTCTTC.

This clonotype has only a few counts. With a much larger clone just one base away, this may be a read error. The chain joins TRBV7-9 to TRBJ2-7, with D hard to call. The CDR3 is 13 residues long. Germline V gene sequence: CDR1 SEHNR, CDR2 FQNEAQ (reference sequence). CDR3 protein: CACSYPTAYEQYF. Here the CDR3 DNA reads TGTGCCTGCAGCTACCCCACCGCCTACGAGCAGTACTTC.

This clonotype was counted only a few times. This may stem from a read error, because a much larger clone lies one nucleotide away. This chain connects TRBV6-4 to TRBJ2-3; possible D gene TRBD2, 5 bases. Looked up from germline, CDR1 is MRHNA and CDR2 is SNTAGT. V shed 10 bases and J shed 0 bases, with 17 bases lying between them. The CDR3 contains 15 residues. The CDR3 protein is CATSSWVSSTDTQYF. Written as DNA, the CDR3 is TGTGCCACCTCTAGCTGGGTTTCTAGCACAGATACGCAGTATTTT.

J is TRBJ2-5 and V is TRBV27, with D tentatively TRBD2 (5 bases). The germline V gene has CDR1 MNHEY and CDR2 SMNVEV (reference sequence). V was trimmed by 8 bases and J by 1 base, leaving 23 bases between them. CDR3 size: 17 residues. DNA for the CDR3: TGTGCCAGCGCTAAGAACAGCGGCCGTATAATCCAAGAGACCCAGTACTTC. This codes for CASAKNSGRIIQETQYF.

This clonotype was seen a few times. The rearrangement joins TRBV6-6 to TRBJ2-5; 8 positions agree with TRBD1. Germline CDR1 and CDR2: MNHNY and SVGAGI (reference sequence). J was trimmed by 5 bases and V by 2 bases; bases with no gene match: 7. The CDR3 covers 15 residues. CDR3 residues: CASSYPQGGRETQYF. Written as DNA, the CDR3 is TGTGCCAGCAGTTACCCACAGGGGGGCAGGGAGACCCAGTACTTC.

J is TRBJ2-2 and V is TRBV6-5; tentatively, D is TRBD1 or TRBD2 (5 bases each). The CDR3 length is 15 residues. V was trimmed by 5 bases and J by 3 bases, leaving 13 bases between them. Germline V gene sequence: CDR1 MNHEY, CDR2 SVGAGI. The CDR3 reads CASSRDQQYTGELFF. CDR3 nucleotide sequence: TGTGCCAGCAGTCGGGACCAACAATACACCGGGGAGCTGTTTTTT.

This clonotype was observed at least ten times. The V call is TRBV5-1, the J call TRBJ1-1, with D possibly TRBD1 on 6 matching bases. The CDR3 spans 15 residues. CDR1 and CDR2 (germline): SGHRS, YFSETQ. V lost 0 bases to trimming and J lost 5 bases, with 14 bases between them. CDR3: CASSLAGGARTEAFF. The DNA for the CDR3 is TGCGCCAGCAGCTTGGCCGGGGGGGCGCGAACTGAAGCTTTCTTT.

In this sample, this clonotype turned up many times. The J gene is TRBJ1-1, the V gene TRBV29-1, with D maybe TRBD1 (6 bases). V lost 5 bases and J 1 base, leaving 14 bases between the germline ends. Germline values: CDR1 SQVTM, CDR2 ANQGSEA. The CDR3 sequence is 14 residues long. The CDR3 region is CSVKKDSSNTEAFF. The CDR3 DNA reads TGCAGCGTTAAGAAGGACAGTTCGAACACTGAAGCTTTCTTT.

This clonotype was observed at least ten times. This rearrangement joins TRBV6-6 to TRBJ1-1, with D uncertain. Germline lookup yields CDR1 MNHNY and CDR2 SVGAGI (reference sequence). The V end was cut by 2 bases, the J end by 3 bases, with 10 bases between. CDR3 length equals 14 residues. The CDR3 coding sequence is TGTGCCAGCAGTTACAAAGCGGTAGACACTGAAGCTTTCTTT. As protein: CASSYKAVDTEAFF.

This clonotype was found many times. CDR3 nucleotides: TGTGCCAGCAGCTCAAATCCCGACACTGAAGCTTTCTTT. It is translated as CASSSNPDTEAFF. V gene TRBV7-9 combines with J gene TRBJ1-1; D gene unclear. CDR1 SEHNR and CDR2 FQNEAQ come from the germline V gene (reference sequence). V shed 4 bases and J shed 3 bases, with 9 bases lying between them. The CDR3 has 13 amino acids.

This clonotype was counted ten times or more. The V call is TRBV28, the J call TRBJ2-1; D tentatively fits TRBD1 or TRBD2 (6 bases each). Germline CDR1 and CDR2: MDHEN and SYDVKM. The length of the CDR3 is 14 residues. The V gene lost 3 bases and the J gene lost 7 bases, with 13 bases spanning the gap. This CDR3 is CASSFEGGRNEQFF. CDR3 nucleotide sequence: TGTGCCAGCAGTTTTGAGGGGGGCAGGAATGAGCAGTTCTTC.

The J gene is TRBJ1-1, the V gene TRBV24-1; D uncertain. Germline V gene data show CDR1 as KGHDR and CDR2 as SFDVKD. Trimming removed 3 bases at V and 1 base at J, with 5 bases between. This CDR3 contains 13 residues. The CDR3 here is CATSDGPNTEAFF. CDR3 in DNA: TGTGCCACCAGTGATGGTCCGAACACTGAAGCTTTCTTT.

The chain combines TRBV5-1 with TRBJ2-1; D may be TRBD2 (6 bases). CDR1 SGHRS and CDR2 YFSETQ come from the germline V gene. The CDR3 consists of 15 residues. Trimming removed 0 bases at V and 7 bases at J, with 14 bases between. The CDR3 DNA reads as TGCGCCAGCAGCTTGGACGCGGGACCTGAGAATGAGCAGTTCTTC. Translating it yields CASSLDAGPENEQFF.

The CDR3 sequence is CASSRGGLADNEQFF. In nucleotides, the CDR3 is TGTGCCAGCAGTCGGGGGGGACTAGCGGACAATGAGCAGTTCTTC. V usage is TRBV28 and J usage is TRBJ2-1, with 11 positions matching TRBD2. CDR1 is MDHEN, CDR2 SYDVKM, per germline. V lost 5 bases and J lost 5; bases outside the gene matches: 5. The CDR3 totals 15 residues.